Presented here are 22 T cell receptor beta chains from one specimen sequenced in a study of T cells after yellow fever vaccination. Via MiXCR, TCRdb re-called the 5' RACE reads, giving one row per CDR3 protein. The sample has about 500,000 distinct CDR3 sequences, roughly 17% seen once; the top ten hold around a sixth. The sample here was PBMCs, taken less than 6 days after the first yellow fever vaccination. The receptor set was obtained from a man between 18 and 29 years old who received the YFV17D yellow fever vaccine.

This clonotype was picked up a small number of times. This chain uses TRBV7-6 with TRBJ2-6; tentative D call: TRBD2 (5 bases). V was cut by 2 bases and J by 8 bases, with 13 bases left in between. This CDR3 contains 15 residues. The germline CDR1 and CDR2 sequences are SGHVS and FNYEAQ. DNA for the CDR3: TGTGCCAGCAGCTTAAGGGAGAGAGGGACCAACGTCCTGACTTTC. This gives the protein CASSLRERGTNVLTF.

This clonotype has a handful of counts. In DNA form, the CDR3 reads TGTGCCTGGAGGGAGGGACTAGGTAGAGGGGAGACCCAGTACTTC. Translating gives CAWREGLGRGETQYF. The rearrangement links TRBV30 to TRBJ2-5; 8 bases line up with TRBD2. CDR1 GTSNPN and CDR2 SVGIG come from the germline V gene (reference sequence). J gave up 5 bases and V 3 bases, and 11 bases lay outside the gene matches. CDR3 length: 15 residues.

In its sample, this clonotype was seen a few times. The chain joins TRBV7-6 to TRBJ2-7, with TRBD2 matching over 8 bases. V lost 4 bases to trimming and J lost 0 bases; unmatched junction nucleotides: 5. CDR1 is SGHVS, CDR2 FNYEAQ, per germline. This CDR3 has 15 residues. CDR3 region: CASSYRGGFSYEQYF. The CDR3, as DNA: TGTGCCAGCAGCTATCGGGGGGGGTTCTCCTACGAGCAGTACTTC.

This clonotype was recorded a few times. This chain connects TRBV6-1 to TRBJ1-2; D possibly corresponds to TRBD1 (5 bases). Trimming removed 6 bases at V and 1 base at J, with 12 bases between. The length of the CDR3 is 14 residues. The germline gives CDR1 MNHNS, CDR2 SASEGT. The CDR3 region has the DNA TGTGCCAGCAGCCGCCGGGGGAATAACTATGGCTACACCTTC. Translation: CASSRRGNNYGYTF.

The chain recombines TRBV12-3 or TRBV12-4 with TRBJ1-2; maybe TRBD1 (6 bases). Trimming took 5 bases from V and 8 from J, leaving 15 bases between them. The CDR3 has 13 amino acids. The CDR3 loop reads CASSPNREGGYTF. As DNA, the CDR3 is TGTGCCAGCAGTCCTAACAGGGAGGGGGGCTACACCTTC.

The sample holds many counts of this clonotype. The chain combines TRBV7-2 with TRBJ2-3; 8 positions agree with TRBD2. The V gene's germline CDR1 is SGHTA and CDR2 FQGNSA. V lost 2 bases, J lost 0 bases, and 7 bases stayed unmatched. There are 17 residues in the CDR3. The CDR3 is CASSLYSGGQSTDTQYF. As DNA, the CDR3 is TGTGCCAGCAGCTTATACAGCGGGGGCCAAAGCACAGATACGCAGTATTTT.

The chain carries TRBV7-3 and TRBJ1-3; D call uncertain. From germline, CDR1 is SGHTA and CDR2 FQGTGA. V gave up 3 bases and J gave up 4 bases, with 7 bases separating them. This CDR3 contains 13 residues. The CDR3 DNA is TGTGCCAGCAGCTTCGACGCAGGAAACACCATATATTTT. Translated: CASSFDAGNTIYF.

J is TRBJ1-1 and V is TRBV12-3 or TRBV12-4; no reliable D call. This CDR3 has 13 amino acids. Trimming took off 6 bases at V and 3 bases at J, with 11 bases between the two ends. CDR3 sequence: CASRAYEDTEAFF. In DNA, the CDR3 is TGTGCCAGCAGAGCGTACGAGGACACTGAAGCTTTCTTT.

In this sample, this clonotype turned up many times. V gene TRBV27 combines with J gene TRBJ1-4; possibly TRBD1 for D (5 bases). The V gene lost 5 bases and the J gene lost 10 bases, with 11 bases spanning the gap. This CDR3 has 12 residues. Germline assignment: CDR1 MNHEY and CDR2 SMNVEV (reference sequence). DNA for the CDR3: TGTGCCAGCAGTCAAGTCGGGGGAAAACTGTTTTTT. Protein: CASSQVGGKLFF. The variable domain in full, with the rest retrieved from reference TRBV27 and TRBJ1-4, is EAQVTQNPRYLITVTGKKLTVTCSQNMNHEYMSWYRQDPGLGLRQIYYSMNVEVTDKGDVPEGYKVSRKEKRNFPLILESPSPNQTSLYFCASSQVGGKLFFGSGTQLSVL.

This clonotype was recorded many times. The chain joins TRBV7-9 to TRBJ2-1; D is ambiguous. V was cut by 3 bases and J by 0 bases, with 12 bases left in between. From germline, CDR1 is SEHNR and CDR2 FQNEAQ (reference sequence). This CDR3 is 16 amino acids long. In DNA, the CDR3 is TGTGCCAGCAGCTTTTCCTCCGTCCCCTCCTACAATGAGCAGTTCTTC. Protein product: CASSFSSVPSYNEQFF.

This clonotype was found many times. The V call is TRBV12-3 or TRBV12-4, the J call TRBJ2-2, with 8 positions matching TRBD1. J lost 3 bases, V lost 5 bases, and 5 bases had no gene match. The CDR3 is 15 amino acids. The CDR3 DNA follows: TGTGCCAGCAGTCCGGGACAGGTTTACACCGGGGAGCTGTTTTTT. It is translated as CASSPGQVYTGELFF.

This clonotype was recorded a few times. The chain carries TRBV29-1 and TRBJ1-1, with D possibly TRBD1 on 5 matching bases. This CDR3 spans 14 amino acids. Looked up from germline, CDR1 is SQVTM and CDR2 is ANQGSEA. V shed 6 bases and J shed 3 bases, with 17 bases lying between them. CDR3 in DNA: TGCAGCGTCAAAGGCACTGTGGGGGACACTGAAGCTTTCTTT. It encodes CSVKGTVGDTEAFF.

There are many counts of this clonotype. The V and J genes are TRBV29-1 and TRBJ2-7, with D possibly matching TRBD1 (5 bases). Trimming pared 7 bases from V and 0 bases from J, leaving 10 bases between. Germline V gene sequence: CDR1 SQVTM, CDR2 ANQGSEA. This CDR3 has 12 residues. CDR3 loop: CSATVSSYEQYF. CDR3 nucleotide sequence: TGCAGCGCGACAGTTTCCTCCTACGAGCAGTACTTC.

The chain uses TRBV4-1 and TRBJ1-5; D remains ambiguous. V was shortened by 1 base and J by 5 bases, with 12 bases between the two germline ends. The CDR3 is 15 residues long. The germline CDR1 and CDR2 sequences are MGHRA and YSYEKL. The CDR3 region has the DNA TGCGCCAGCAGCCAAGTTATGGGAACTGATCAGCCCCAGCATTTT. Translating it yields CASSQVMGTDQPQHF.

The chain has TRBV10-3 and TRBJ2-5; 11 nucleotides line up with TRBD2. V trimming: 8 bases; J trimming: 4 bases; junction bases outside the gene matches: 3. The germline V gene has CDR1 ENHRY and CDR2 SYGVKD. This CDR3 is 13 amino acids long. The CDR3 bases are TGTGCCATCGGCCTAGCGGGAGGAGAGACCCAGTACTTC. As protein: CAIGLAGGETQYF.

This clonotype was picked up a small number of times. This chain joins TRBV2 and TRBJ2-6; D might be TRBD1 (5 bases). CDR3 length: 13 amino acids. CDR1 and CDR2 from the germline V gene are SNHLY and FYNNEI. CDR3 loop: CAQGDSGANVLTF. In nucleotides, the CDR3 is TGTGCTCAAGGGGACTCTGGGGCCAACGTCCTGACTTTC. Filled out from reference TRBV2 and TRBJ2-6, the complete variable domain reads EPEVTQTPSHQVTQMGQEVILRCVPISNHLYFYWYRQILGQKVEFLVSFYNNEISEKSEIFDDQFSVERPDGSNFTLKIRSTKLEDSAMYFCAQGDSGANVLTFGAGSRLTVL.

This chain uses TRBV25-1 with TRBJ1-2; D uncertain. Trimming cost V 2 bases and J 3 bases, with 7 bases left between them. Germline V gene data show CDR1 as MGHDK and CDR2 as SYGVNS. CDR3 length: 13 amino acids. CDR3 region: CASSEGEHYGYTF. CDR3 DNA: TGTGCCAGCAGTGAAGGAGAGCACTATGGCTACACCTTC.

This clonotype has a handful of counts. The gene calls are TRBV12-3 or TRBV12-4 and TRBJ1-1, with D perhaps TRBD1 (6 bases). The CDR3 has 13 amino acids. The V and J ends lost 7 bases and 5 bases respectively, with 14 bases between them. CDR3 coding DNA: TGTGCCAGCACCCTCGGGGGGCTTACTGAAGCTTTCTTT. This translates into CASTLGGLTEAFF.

This clonotype came up a few times. CDR3 sequence (DNA): TGTGCCAGCAGCTTCGGATCACCGATAGAAGAGCAGCATTTT. This codes for CASSFGSPIEEQHF. The chain couples TRBV5-6 to TRBJ1-5; D remains ambiguous. Germline-derived CDR1 and CDR2 are SGHDT and YYEEEE. The CDR3 consists of 14 residues. The V gene lost 2 bases and the J gene lost 13 bases, with 19 bases spanning the gap. The full variable domain, completed using reference TRBV5-6 and TRBJ1-5, is DAGVTQSPTHLIKTRGQQVTLRCSPKSGHDTVSWYQQALGQGPQFIFQYYEEEERQRGNFPDRFSGHQFPNYSSELNVNALLLGDSALYLCASSFGSPIEEQHFGDGTRLSIL.

This clonotype was seen a handful of times. V and J are TRBV6-5 and TRBJ2-7; either TRBD1 or TRBD2 may fit D (6 bases each). The CDR3 has 12 amino acids. V was shortened by 8 bases and J by 5 bases, with 13 bases between the two germline ends. CDR1 and CDR2 from the germline V gene are MNHEY and SVGAGI. CDR3: CASGGGRNEQYF. The CDR3 DNA sequence: TGTGCCAGCGGTGGGGGGCGGAACGAGCAGTACTTC.

This clonotype was counted ten times or more. V and J are TRBV7-2 and TRBJ1-2; D is possibly TRBD1 (5 bases). The V gene lost 2 bases and the J gene lost 2 bases, with 9 bases spanning the gap. The CDR3 is 14 residues long. CDR1 SGHTA and CDR2 FQGNSA come from the germline V gene. Written as DNA, the CDR3 is TGTGCCAGCAGCTTAAGGAGACAGAACTATGGCTACACCTTC. This sequence encodes CASSLRRQNYGYTF.

This clonotype came up a few times. The rearrangement links TRBV20-1 to TRBJ2-5, with 8 nucleotides matching TRBD1. The length of the CDR3 is 12 residues. With 5 bases clipped from V and 5 bases from J, the junction kept 4 bases outside the gene matches. CDR1 DFQATT and CDR2 SNEGSKA come from the germline V gene (reference sequence). CDR3 amino acids: CSARQGMETQYF. DNA for the CDR3: TGCAGTGCTCGACAGGGGATGGAGACCCAGTACTTC.